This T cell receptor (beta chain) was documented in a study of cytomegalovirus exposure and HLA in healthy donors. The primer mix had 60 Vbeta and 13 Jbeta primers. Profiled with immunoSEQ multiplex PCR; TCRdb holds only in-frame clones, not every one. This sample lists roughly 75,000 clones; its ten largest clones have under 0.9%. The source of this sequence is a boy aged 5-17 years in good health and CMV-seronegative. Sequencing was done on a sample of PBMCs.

This CDR3 is CASSLQGFAGELFF. Here the CDR3 DNA reads TGTGCCAGCAGCTTACAGGGTTTTGCCGGGGAGCTGTTTTTT. This sequence joins TRBV7-3 and TRBJ2-2; D perhaps matches TRBD1 (5 bases). CDR1 and CDR2 from the germline V gene are SGHTA and FQGTGA. The CDR3 sequence is 14 residues long. The V and J ends lost 2 bases and 6 bases respectively, with 10 bases between them.